This T cell receptor (beta chain) derives from a study of blood T cell repertoires in COVID-19. In the study overall: Acute-phase and convalescent COVID-19 samples originated in the United States, Italy and Spain. T cells, B-cell-depleted T cells, or PBMCs supplied cDNA or gDNA.

The CDR3 consists of 16 residues. CDR1 is SGHVS, CDR2 FQNEAQ, per germline. V shed 2 bases and J 4 bases; nucleotides not matched to a gene: 10. Authors' analysis steps: By means of reference gene primer amplification, nucleated cell counts were estimated. Measured with immunoSEQ multiplex PCR; TCRdb has only the in-frame clones, and not every one. V, J and clone size were drawn from that table, and D and trimming were deduced from the DNA. The sample has 65,000 to 70,000 clones, around 88% seen once. The chain joins TRBV7-8 to TRBJ2-5; the match to TRBD1 covers 7 bases. The sequenced material came from peripheral blood. The sequence derives from a woman older than 75 with acute or convalescent COVID-19. The CDR3 bases are TGTGCCAGCAGCTTATTGGCAGGGGGTCTGGGAGAGACCCAGTACTTC. Protein product: CASSLLAGGLGETQYF.